This entry lists 10 T cell receptor beta chains sequenced from one sample in a study of T cell responses to AZD1222 COVID-19 vaccine. Some clones are missing from TCRdb's copy, which holds only in-frame ones; the method was immunoSEQ multiplex PCR. The repertoire holds 200,000 to 250,000 clones, with around 94% as singletons. Sequenced here: peripheral blood, sampled 28 days after the second dose of the MenACWY control vaccine. The receptor source for this set is an adult who received the MenACWY meningococcal vaccine as a control.

This chain links TRBV19 with TRBJ1-5; 8 bases match TRBD1. The CDR3 totals 15 residues. The germline CDR1 and CDR2 sequences are LNHDA and SQIVND (reference sequence). Unmatched junction bases numbered 8, after V lost 4 bases and J lost 6 bases. CDR3 coding DNA: TGTGCCAGTAGTACCGTTGGACAGGGAGCTCAGCCCCAGCATTTT. It encodes CASSTVGQGAQPQHF.

This clone has only one observation. The rearrangement links TRBV6-5 to TRBJ1-3; 7 bases match TRBD1. With 6 bases clipped from V and 2 bases from J, the junction kept 7 bases outside the gene matches. Germline V gene lookup returns CDR1 MNHEY and CDR2 SVGAGI. This CDR3 spans 15 amino acids. The CDR3 sequence is CASRQDRDPGNTIYF. As DNA, the CDR3 is TGTGCCAGCAGGCAAGACAGGGACCCTGGAAACACCATATATTTT.

This clone was detected once. V usage is TRBV4-2 and J usage is TRBJ2-7, with 7 bases lining up with TRBD2. The V gene's germline CDR1 is LGHNA and CDR2 YNFKEQ. CDR3 length: 14 amino acids. Unmatched junction bases numbered 5, after V lost 4 bases and J lost 2 bases. CDR3 DNA: TGTGCCAGCAGCCCCACTGCGGGAGCCTACGAGCAGTACTTC. It translates to CASSPTAGAYEQYF.

J is TRBJ1-2 and V is TRBV6-5, with TRBD1 identical over 8 bases. Germline CDR1 reads MNHEY; CDR2 reads SVGAGI. CDR3 length: 13 amino acids. The trim removed 8 bases at V and 5 bases at J, leaving 7 bases unmatched. The CDR3 DNA follows: TGTGCCAGCCGAGATGGGACAGGATATGGCTACACCTTC. Amino acids: CASRDGTGYGYTF.

The CDR3 DNA sequence: TGTGCCAGCGCCGACAGGGCCCTACTGTTTTTT. Its protein product is CASADRALLFF. The chain is built from TRBV19 and TRBJ1-4; 7 bases agree with TRBD1. The CDR3 contains 11 residues. The junction had 8 bases not matched to a gene; V was cut back by 9 bases and J by 13 bases. From germline, CDR1 is LNHDA and CDR2 SQIVND (reference sequence).

The CDR3 region is CASSFAVQETQYF. CDR3 in DNA: TGTGCCAGCAGCTTCGCGGTCCAAGAGACCCAGTACTTC. V and J are TRBV7-2 and TRBJ2-5; D is undetermined. In germline, CDR1 is SGHTA, CDR2 FQGNSA. This CDR3 is built from 13 residues. V dropped 3 bases and J dropped 1 base, with 6 bases sitting between them.

This rearrangement joins TRBV6-5 to TRBJ2-7; 8 nucleotides agree with TRBD2. Germline assignment: CDR1 MNHEY and CDR2 SVGAGI. This CDR3 region has 15 residues. After removal of 2 bases from V and 6 bases from J, the junction contained 9 bases not matched to a gene. CDR3 residues: CASSYRAGGRIEQYF. For the CDR3, the DNA is TGTGCCAGCAGTTACAGGGCGGGAGGCCGGATCGAGCAGTACTTC.

The chain carries TRBV10-3 and TRBJ2-7; the D gene could be TRBD1 or TRBD2 (5 bases each). The CDR3 runs to 12 residues. V gave up 8 bases and J gave up 0 bases, with 8 bases separating them. Germline CDR1 and CDR2: ENHRY and SYGVKD. CDR3 protein: CAIGGGSYEQYF. CDR3 coding DNA: TGTGCCATCGGTGGGGGCTCCTACGAGCAGTACTTC.

The chain couples TRBV2 to TRBJ2-1; no firm D call. The CDR3 is 14 amino acids. Trimming took off 5 bases at V and 8 bases at J, with 16 bases between the two ends. Germline values: CDR1 SNHLY, CDR2 FYNNEI. CDR3 loop: CASSRWWGSDEQFF. The CDR3 DNA reads as TGTGCCAGCAGTCGTTGGTGGGGTTCCGATGAGCAGTTCTTC.

The DNA of the CDR3 is TGTGCCACCCGGACTAGCGGGGCCCGCCCCTACGAGCAGTACTTC. This sequence encodes CATRTSGARPYEQYF. The chain uses TRBV2 and TRBJ2-7, with 12 nucleotides matching TRBD2. CDR3 length equals 15 residues. V shed 10 bases, J shed 2 bases, and the junction held 9 bases outside the gene matches. The germline gives CDR1 SNHLY, CDR2 FYNNEI.